This T cell receptor (beta chain) was retrieved from a study of regulatory dendritic cells for organ transplantation (dated by TCRdb to the late 2010s). About the study as a whole: TCRbeta repertoires were sequenced from sorted naive and memory CD4+ and CD8+ T cells before and after allostimulation with regulatory or mature dendritic cells. Study-wide findings and limitations: Among the resting subsets, the most alloreactive TCR clonotypes were found in memory CD8+ T cells. Highly diverse repertoires were observed in naive CD4+ and CD8+ T cells, whereas lower diversity was observed in memory cells, and the most oligoclonal repertoires were found in memory CD8+ cells. Expansion of memory CD8+ clones was induced by allostimulation in both subjects, but more limited expansion appeared to be induced by regulatory dendritic cells than by mature dendritic cells. The authors pointed out considerable heterogeneity between individuals in the alloreactive memory CD8+ T cell pool, and only a couple of subjects were sequenced.

There are 14 amino acids in the CDR3, from cysteine to phenylalanine inclusive. Of all the DNA, just the CDR3 is kept, 42 bases in frame from base 1. CDR1 and CDR2 are drawn from the germline V gene (reference sequence): SGHNT, YYREEE. Ends trimmed: V by 4 bases, J by 2 bases; bases unmatched to a gene: 2. FACS was used to sort naive T cells as CD45RA+ cells and memory T cells as CD45RO+ CD4+ or CD8+ cells. A couple of healthy control subjects provided the T cells used for TCR sequencing. Unstimulated sorted T cell subsets were used as baseline controls for the mixed lymphocyte reactions. The Qiagen DNeasy Blood & Tissue Kit was used for extraction of genomic DNA. As regards this clone: There is no known antigen for this receptor. No qualities accompany the bases; no much larger clone lies one base away.

The TCRbeta CDR3 regions were amplified in a multiplexed two-step PCR with Vbeta-specific forward primers and Jbeta-specific reverse primers. Through the immunoSEQ service, TCRbeta libraries were sequenced on an Illumina instrument. Per the authors' processing: IMGT annotation was used to assign V, D and J genes, and synthetic CDR3 analogues were used to correct counts for multiplex PCR bias. In the immunoSEQ Analyzer, repertoire clonality was calculated as one minus the normalized Shannon entropy. Clonal expansion was defined using Fisher's exact test with Benjamini-Hochberg false discovery rate control and a two-tailed threshold of P<0.01. The table comes from immuneACCESS by way of TCRdb, which keeps in-frame sequences with V and J called. Part of the clones is missing from these tables; in studies checked, under half for an unresolved V gene and the rest for unknown reasons. D and trimming come from the DNA, and the V and J calls and clone size come from that table. This sample is represented by under 35,000 clones; around 82% of them were singletons. The ten largest clonotypes hold over 0.35% of the sample.

The sample comprised naive CD8+ T cells from blood. Explained via the paper, the cell subset or site label denotes: CD45RA+ naive T cells. The sequence is built from TRBV5-4 and TRBJ2-7, with 11 bases in between that match TRBD2. The receptor comes from a human donor in good health. CDR3 loop: CASSGSGGAYEQYF. The DNA sequence follows: TGTGCCAGCAGCGGTAGCGGGGGGGCCTACGAGCAGTACTTC.